What follows is one T cell receptor (beta chain) and its context. No antigen is known for it. Trimming removed 3 bases at V and 0 bases at J, with 9 bases between. The CDR3 loop spans 15 amino acids. CDR1 is LNHDA, CDR2 SQIVND, per germline (reference sequence). The sample originates from a study of T cells in Graves' hyperthyroidism and ophthalmopathy. Points from the study as a whole: Ophthalmopathy stood apart from stable hyperthyroidism in a 13 V-J model.

Researchers defined stable Graves' hyperthyroidism as no ophthalmopathy progression within 18 months. Each diagnosis was grounded in clinical symptoms, serum thyroxine and TRAb, thyroid ultrasound, and orbital computed tomography. The source material, RNA transcripts, was used to amplify TCR beta CDR3 regions. A set of HTBI primers served as the primers for a first-round RT-PCR of the TCR CDR3. Via MiXCR, TCRdb re-called the multiplex PCR reads, giving one row per CDR3 protein. The table records under 650,000 distinct CDR3 sequences, roughly 17% of them present only once. This chain links TRBV19 with TRBJ1-3; D remains unclear. This sequence originates from a young woman with Graves' hyperthyroidism. The sample comprised blood. CDR3 region: CASSIRLTSGNTIYF. The CDR3 bases are TGTGCCAGTAGTATTCGTCTAACCTCTGGAAACACCATATATTTT.